This is a list of T cell receptor beta chains from one sample in a study of blood T cells in healthy people across ages. From the 5' RACE reads, TCRdb called clonotypes with MiXCR, one entry per CDR3 protein. Among roughly 650,000 distinct CDR3 sequences, around 32% were seen once, and the ten largest hold 15%. What was sequenced was blood. The receptors shown here come from an elderly woman in good health. Each CDR3 is given with its conserved first and last residue. D genes are given only for firm matches. Clone size is not always given. Where it is, it says once, few, many or a class for expanded clones.

J,V,size,D,DNA,CDR3
TRBJ2-3,TRBV9,many,TRBD2,TGTGCCAGCAGCGTAAGATCTAGCGGGGGAGCTACGCAGTATTTT,CASSVRSSGGATQYF
TRBJ2-1,TRBV20-1,-,TRBD2,TGCAGCGCAGTCCTAGCGGGTTGGGTCTCCTACAATGAGCAGTTCTTC,CSAVLAGWVSYNEQFF
TRBJ2-7,TRBV5-1,-,TRBD1,TGCGCCAGCAGCCCGGGACAGGGGGCGAGAACCTACGAGCAGTACTTC,CASSPGQGARTYEQYF
TRBJ2-1,TRBV12-3/TRBV12-4,-,-,TGTGCCAGCAGTCTCTGGGTGAGACCTCCCCAAAGCGACAATGAGCAGTTCTTC,CASSLWVRPPQSDNEQFF
TRBJ1-5,TRBV20-1,many,-,TGCAGTGCTAGTGGGGAGGCGGGGTATAGCAATCAGCCCCAGCATTTT,CSASGEAGYSNQPQHF
TRBJ2-1,TRBV11-2,many,TRBD1,TGTGCCAGCAGCCTCCTCCAGACAGGGGGAGATGAGCAGTTCTTC,CASSLLQTGGDEQFF
TRBJ1-1,TRBV7-9,-,-,TGTGCCAGCAGCCCCCAGAGGGTGGGGGGTACTGAAGCTTTCTTT,CASSPQRVGGTEAFF
TRBJ2-1,TRBV5-6,-,-,TGTGCCAGCAGCTCGCCCGGGGACGGGAATGAGCAGAGCTTC,CASSSPGDGNEQSF
TRBJ1-4,TRBV28,-,TRBD1,TGTGCCAGCAGTCTACGATCGACAGGGCCGACTAATGAAAAACTGTTTTTT,CASSLRSTGPTNEKLFF
TRBJ1-1,TRBV27,-,-,TGTGCCAGCAGTTTCAGACAGTCGAACACTGAAGCTTTCTTT,CASSFRQSNTEAFF
TRBJ2-1,TRBV5-6,many,-,TGTGCCAGCAGACAGCAAGGCCCGGGCTACAATGAGCAGTTCTTC,CASRQQGPGYNEQFF
TRBJ1-5,TRBV5-1,many,-,TGCGCCAGCAGCTTGGCCACAAATCAGCCCCAGCATTTT,CASSLATNQPQHF
TRBJ2-5,TRBV6-1,many,TRBD1,TGTGCCAGCAGTGAAGGGGACAGGGACCAAGAGACCCAGTACTTC,CASSEGDRDQETQYF
TRBJ2-7,TRBV7-3,many,TRBD2,TGTGCCAGCAGCACTGGGAGGGGCCCCTCCTACGAGCAGTACTTC,CASSTGRGPSYEQYF
TRBJ1-2,TRBV2,-,-,TGTGCCAGCAGGGAACTGAGATCGAACTATGGCTACACCTTC,CASRELRSNYGYTF
TRBJ1-1,TRBV10-3,few,-,TGTGCCATCAGTGGGGTAGGGCAGAACACTGAAGCTTTCTTT,CAISGVGQNTEAFF
TRBJ1-6,TRBV2,-,TRBD1,TGTGCCAGCAATGGCGGGACAGAGAATTCACCCCTCCACTTT,CASNGGTENSPLHF
TRBJ1-4,TRBV20-1,-,-,TGCAGTGCTAGAGATAACAGGGCGTCTAATGAAAAACTGTTTTTT,CSARDNRASNEKLFF
TRBJ2-7,TRBV27,many,-,TGTGCCAGCAGTTTATTTGCGGCCGCTCCCTACGAGCAGTACTTC,CASSLFAAAPYEQYF
TRBJ2-5,TRBV12-3/TRBV12-4,many,-,TGTGCCAGCAGTTTTTTCCGGGTCCAAGAGACCCAGTACTTC,CASSFFRVQETQYF
TRBJ1-1,TRBV5-5,-,-,TGTGCCAGCAGCACGGGTTGGGGGGCATGCAGCACTGAAGCTTTCTTT,CASSTGWGACSTEAFF
TRBJ2-7,TRBV5-5,many,-,TGTGCCAGCAGCCCCGGACCTTACCCCTACGAGCAGTACTTC,CASSPGPYPYEQYF
TRBJ1-5,TRBV30,-,TRBD1,TGTGCCTGGAGTCGACAGGGCGGTCAGCCCCAGCATTTT,CAWSRQGGQPQHF
TRBJ1-2,TRBV7-9,-,TRBD1,TGTGCCAGCAGCTTAAAGGCAGGGGGCAACTATGGCTACACCTTC,CASSLKAGGNYGYTF
TRBJ2-2,TRBV7-3,-,TRBD2,TGTGCCAGCAGCTTAATGGGAGGGCGTAGCACCGGGGAGCTGTTTTTT,CASSLMGGRSTGELFF
TRBJ1-5,TRBV7-2,-,-,TGTGCCAGCAGCTTAGATAGACAGAGGTATCAGCCCCAGCATTTT,CASSLDRQRYQPQHF
TRBJ2-1,TRBV6-1,many,TRBD2,TGTGCCAGCAGTGAAGCGCCCGGCGGGAGACCCTACAATGAGCAGTTCTTC,CASSEAPGGRPYNEQFF
TRBJ1-4,TRBV12-3/TRBV12-4,-,-,TGTGCCAGCAGGTTAAGTTTGCATGGTGAAAAACTGTTTTTT,CASRLSLHGEKLFF
TRBJ1-2,TRBV25-1,-,-,TGTGCCACCCGATCAAATCGGGGCGCAGGGGTTAACTATGGCTACACCTTC,CATRSNRGAGVNYGYTF
TRBJ1-1,TRBV12-5,-,TRBD1,TGTGCTAGTGGTTTGGTACAGGGGGTAGGTAGGAACACTGAAGCTTTCTTT,CASGLVQGVGRNTEAFF
TRBJ1-1,TRBV6-5,-,-,TGTGCCAGCAGTTACGGGGGGATCGAGGACACTGAAGCTTTCTTT,CASSYGGIEDTEAFF
TRBJ2-1,TRBV28,-,TRBD1,TGTGCCAGCAGCCCTGGACAGGGGAGCCACAATGAGCAGTTCTTC,CASSPGQGSHNEQFF
TRBJ2-5,TRBV5-1,-,-,TGCGCCAGCAGGGTTGAGGTCGCGGGGGAGACCCAGTACTTC,CASRVEVAGETQYF
TRBJ2-1,TRBV20-1,-,-,TGCAGTGCTAGAGATGGCCAGCGGGTTTCCTACAATGAGCAGTTCTTC,CSARDGQRVSYNEQFF
TRBJ1-1,TRBV30,-,-,TGTGCCTGGAGTTCACAGGGCACTGAAGCTTTCTTT,CAWSSQGTEAFF
TRBJ2-4,TRBV29-1,-,-,TGCAGCGTTGGGCCTTTAGGGTCCAAAAACATTCAGTACTTC,CSVGPLGSKNIQYF
TRBJ1-4,TRBV11-2,-,-,TGTGCCAGCAGCTTAGGGAGCAGGGGAGATGAAAAACTGTTTTTT,CASSLGSRGDEKLFF
TRBJ2-5,TRBV12-3/TRBV12-4,-,TRBD2,TGTGCCACCGAGCGGGAGGCCCGAGAGACCCAGTACTTC,CATEREARETQYF
TRBJ2-1,TRBV20-1,-,-,TGCAGTGCTAGAGCGACTAGCAATGAGCAGTTCTTC,CSARATSNEQFF
TRBJ1-5,TRBV20-1,-,-,TGCAGTGCTAGTAAAGGGGACCAATATAGCAATCAGTCCCAGCATTTT,CSASKGDQYSNQSQHF
TRBJ2-5,TRBV5-1,many,-,TGCGCCAGCAGCTTGGACGGTTCGGAGACCCAGTACTTC,CASSLDGSETQYF
TRBJ2-5,TRBV20-1,-,-,TGCAGTGCTAGAGGGGGACAAAATTGGGAGACCCAGTACTTC,CSARGGQNWETQYF
TRBJ1-2,TRBV19,-,TRBD1,TGTGCCGGCTTACAGGGGGACTATGGCTACACCTTC,CAGLQGDYGYTF
TRBJ2-5,TRBV20-1,many,-,TGCAGTGCTAGAAGATCCGGCCCTTTTGAGACCCAGTACTTC,CSARRSGPFETQYF
TRBJ1-5,TRBV6-1,-,-,TGTGCCAGCAAAGGGGGTAAAAATCAGCCCCAGCATTTT,CASKGGKNQPQHF
TRBJ2-1,TRBV5-6,many,-,TGTGCCAGCAGCTTCCGAGACGGATACAATGAGCAGTTCTTC,CASSFRDGYNEQFF
TRBJ2-7,TRBV4-2,many,TRBD1,TGTGCCAGCAGCCAAGAAGGACAGGCCCACTACGAGCAGTACTTC,CASSQEGQAHYEQYF
TRBJ2-4,TRBV5-1,-,-,TGCGCCAGCAGCAAATCCGGGCCACTCGACATTCAGTACTTC,CASSKSGPLDIQYF
TRBJ1-2,TRBV9,few,-,TGTGCCAGCAGCGTAGTGGCAGGAGCTAACTATGGCTACACCTTC,CASSVVAGANYGYTF
TRBJ1-2,TRBV15,once,-,TGTGCCACCAGCAGAGATTTGGGTGACAGAGGCGGCTACACCTTC,CATSRDLGDRGGYTF
TRBJ2-3,TRBV29-1,many,-,TGCAGCGTTGATTTGTACCTCCACACAGATACGCAGTATTTT,CSVDLYLHTDTQYF
TRBJ1-2,TRBV30,-,-,TGTGCCTGGAGTGTTTACAGGACCTTTAACTATGGCTACACCTTC,CAWSVYRTFNYGYTF
TRBJ1-4,TRBV5-1,-,TRBD1,TGCGCCAGCAGCCCGCGGGACAGGGGGGAGGAAAAACTGTTTTTT,CASSPRDRGEEKLFF
TRBJ1-2,TRBV9,-,-,TGTGCCAGCAGCGCTCTCAGACAGGTGTCCGGGGATGGCTACACCTTC,CASSALRQVSGDGYTF
TRBJ2-7,TRBV7-2,-,-,TGTGCCAGCAGCTTAGCGGGGGGCCCCCCCTACGAGCAGTACTTC,CASSLAGGPPYEQYF